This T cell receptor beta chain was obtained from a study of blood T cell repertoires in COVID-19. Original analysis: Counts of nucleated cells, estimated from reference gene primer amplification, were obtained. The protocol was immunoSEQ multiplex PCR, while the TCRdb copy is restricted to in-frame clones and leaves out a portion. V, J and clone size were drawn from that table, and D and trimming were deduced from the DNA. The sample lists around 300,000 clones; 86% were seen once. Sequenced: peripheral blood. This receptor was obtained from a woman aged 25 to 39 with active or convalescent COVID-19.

The CDR3 sequence is CAWDLSNSPLHF. The CDR3, as DNA: TGTGCCTGGGACCTTAGTAATTCACCCCTCCACTTT. V usage is TRBV30 and J usage is TRBJ1-6; D gene unclear. V lost 5 bases and J lost 6, with 8 bases in between. The CDR3 runs to 12 residues. Germline values: CDR1 GTSNPN, CDR2 SVGIG (reference sequence).